This T cell receptor beta chain derives from a study of CD8 T cells in ankylosing spondylitis. Points from the study as a whole: Disease-linked clones displayed a CD8+ phenotype and appeared relatively rarely in peripheral blood. There was a TCR beta motif, made of eight highly homologous variants, that appeared characteristic of ankylosing spondylitis blood.

To note about this clonotype: Antigen unknown.

Libraries of TCR beta came from quantitative 5'-RACE with molecular barcodes. MiXCR was run by TCRdb on the 5' RACE reads, yielding one entry per CDR3 protein. The sample records under 550,000 distinct CDR3 sequences, around 26% being singletons. Sequencing was done on a sample of blood, either unsorted or a sorted T cell fraction (not recorded which). The receptor's source is a male donor with ankylosing spondylitis.

CDR3 DNA: TGCAGTGCTAGAGTACCACAGGGGGCGCGGTCTGAAGCTTTCTTT. Residues: CSARVPQGARSEAFF. The chain has TRBV20-1 and TRBJ1-1; TRBD1 aligns across 9 bases. The CDR3 extends over 15 amino acids. J lost 6 bases, V lost 1 base, and 9 bases had no gene match. The germline CDR1 and CDR2 sequences are DFQATT and SNEGSKA (reference sequence).